Below, 13 T cell receptor beta chains from the same sample are listed, as sequenced in a study of Graves' ophthalmopathy and Graves' hyperthyroidism. CDR3 regions of TCR beta were amplified from RNA transcripts. First-round RT-PCR relied on HTBI primers, and a second-round multiplex PCR came next. MiXCR, run by TCRdb on the multiplex PCR reads, gives a single entry per CDR3 protein. This table holds roughly 500,000 distinct CDR3 sequences, 13% to 15% found once. Material for sequencing was blood. The receptors come from a woman in her twenties or thirties with Graves' ophthalmopathy.

This rearrangement joins TRBV5-1 to TRBJ2-7; a weak D match, TRBD2 (6 bases). V was trimmed by 0 bases and J by 5 bases, leaving 12 bases between them. CDR1 is SGHRS and CDR2 is YFSETQ in the germline V gene. The length of the CDR3 is 14 residues. In DNA, the CDR3 is TGCGCCAGCAGCTTGGTGTATCCGGGAGACGAGCAGTACTTC. Translating it yields CASSLVYPGDEQYF.

The sample holds many counts of this clonotype. The CDR3 region is CASSEGAPGELFF. Here the CDR3 DNA reads TGTGCCAGCAGTGAAGGAGCTCCCGGGGAGCTGTTTTTT. The rearrangement links TRBV6-1 to TRBJ2-2; no clear D. Trimming removed 1 base from V and 6 bases from J, with 6 bases in between. Germline assignment: CDR1 MNHNS and CDR2 SASEGT. The CDR3 runs 13 residues.

There are many counts of this clonotype. V gene TRBV7-2 combines with J gene TRBJ2-7; 10 bases agree with TRBD2. This CDR3 is built from 14 residues. Germline V lookup: CDR1 SGHTA, CDR2 FQGNSA. J gave up 3 bases and V 2 bases, and 1 base lay outside the gene matches. The CDR3 is CASSLLAGVYEQYF. CDR3 coding DNA: TGTGCCAGCAGCTTACTAGCGGGAGTCTACGAGCAGTACTTC.

This clonotype was counted at least ten times. An end of the junction does not agree with germline; a read error may underlie this. The chain is built from TRBV3-1 and TRBJ2-2; 7 bases match TRBD1. The CDR3 length is 16 residues. Germline V gene sequence: CDR1 LGHDT, CDR2 YNNKEL (reference sequence). The CDR3 protein is CASSQDRQGNSGELFF. CDR3 DNA sequence: TGTGCCAGCAGCCAAGATCGACAGGGAAACAGCGGGGAGCTGTTTTTT.

This clonotype showed up many times. This chain uses TRBV7-9 with TRBJ2-5; D is undetermined. Looked up from germline, CDR1 is SEHNR and CDR2 is FQNEAQ (reference sequence). The CDR3 runs 14 residues. The V end was cut by 1 base, the J end by 1 base, with 7 bases between. The DNA of the CDR3 is TGTGCCAGCAGCTTAGTAGGGTCCCAAGAGACCCAGTACTTC. Translated: CASSLVGSQETQYF.

In this sample, this clonotype turned up many times. The V and J genes are TRBV28 and TRBJ1-2, with D tentatively TRBD1 (5 bases). Trimming shortened V by 5 bases and J by 3 bases, and 19 bases separated the two germline ends. The CDR3 contains 16 residues. The germline CDR1 and CDR2 sequences are MDHEN and SYDVKM. The CDR3 bases are TGTGCCAGCAGTCCGCCGGGGACGCTCGCTTACTATGGCTACACCTTC. Translated, it gives CASSPPGTLAYYGYTF.

This chain connects TRBV6-1 to TRBJ1-1; D may be TRBD1 (6 bases). Germline lookup yields CDR1 MNHNS and CDR2 SASEGT. The CDR3 runs to 13 residues. The germline V and J ends were trimmed by 3 bases and 4 bases, with 9 bases remaining between them. The CDR3: CASSDRGITEAFF. Written as DNA, the CDR3 is TGTGCCAGCAGTGACAGGGGTATCACTGAAGCTTTCTTT.

This clonotype occurred many times. V usage is TRBV28 and J usage is TRBJ1-2; D perhaps matches TRBD1 (6 bases). CDR3 length: 14 amino acids. V was clipped by 6 bases and J by 2 bases, with 13 bases between them. The germline CDR1 and CDR2 sequences are MDHEN and SYDVKM. CDR3 DNA: TGTGCCAGCAGACGCCCGGGGGCAAACTATGGCTACACCTTC. Residues: CASRRPGANYGYTF.

There are many counts of this clonotype. The chain joins TRBV15 to TRBJ2-7; D is perhaps TRBD2 (5 bases). The V gene's germline CDR1 is LNHNV and CDR2 YYDKDF (reference sequence). Between the trimmed V and J ends, which lost 1 base and 3 bases, there was a span of 16 bases. There are 16 residues in the CDR3. The CDR3 nucleotides are TGTGCCACCAGCAGAGGTAACGGGGTTAACGGCTACGAGCAGTACTTC. Its translation is CATSRGNGVNGYEQYF.

This chain connects TRBV30 to TRBJ1-1; 7 nucleotides align to TRBD1. This CDR3 has 17 residues. Per the germline V gene, CDR1 is GTSNPN and CDR2 is SVGIG (reference sequence). The V segment lost 0 bases and the J segment 0 bases; nucleotides outside the gene matches: 10. For the CDR3, the DNA is TGTGCCTGGAGTGTACTACAACAGGGGATGGTGAACACTGAAGCTTTCTTT. As protein: CAWSVLQQGMVNTEAFF.

The V and J genes are TRBV11-2 and TRBJ2-6; tentatively, D is TRBD2 (6 bases). The CDR3 consists of 15 residues. The V and J ends lost 7 bases and 0 bases respectively, with 10 bases between them. Per germline, CDR1 SGHAT and CDR2 FQNNGV. CDR3: CASTRGSSGANVLTF. Written as DNA, the CDR3 is TGTGCCAGCACCCGGGGGAGCTCTGGGGCCAACGTCCTGACTTTC.

This clonotype was observed many times. V gene TRBV4-1 combines with J gene TRBJ1-2; 7 bases line up with TRBD1. The CDR3 is 15 amino acids. The V gene end was trimmed by 1 base and the J gene end by 4 bases; junction bases not matched to a gene: 6. The germline CDR1 and CDR2 sequences are MGHRA and YSYEKL. This CDR3 is CASSQGDRLFYGYTF. The CDR3 bases are TGCGCCAGCAGCCAAGGGGACAGATTGTTCTATGGCTACACCTTC.

This clonotype has ten or more counts. The CDR3 spells CASRTTGNSGPQHF. The CDR3 DNA follows: TGTGCCAGCAGGACTACAGGCAACTCGGGGCCCCAGCATTTT. The rearrangement links TRBV12-3 or TRBV12-4 to TRBJ1-5; a weak D match, TRBD1 (5 bases). The CDR3 totals 14 residues. Trimming took 6 bases from V and 9 from J, leaving 18 bases between them.